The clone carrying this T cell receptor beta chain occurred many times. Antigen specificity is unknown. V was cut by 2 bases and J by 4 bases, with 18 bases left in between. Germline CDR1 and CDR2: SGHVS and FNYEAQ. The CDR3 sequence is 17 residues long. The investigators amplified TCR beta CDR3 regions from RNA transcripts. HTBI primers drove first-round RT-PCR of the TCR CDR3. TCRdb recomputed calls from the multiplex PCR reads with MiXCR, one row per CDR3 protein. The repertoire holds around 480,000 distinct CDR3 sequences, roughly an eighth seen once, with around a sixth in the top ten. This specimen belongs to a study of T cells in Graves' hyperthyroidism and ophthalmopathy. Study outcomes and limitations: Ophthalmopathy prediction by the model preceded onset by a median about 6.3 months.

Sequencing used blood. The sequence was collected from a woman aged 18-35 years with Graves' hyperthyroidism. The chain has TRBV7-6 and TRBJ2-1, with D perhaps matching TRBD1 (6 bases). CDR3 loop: CASSLKLRTDSYNEQFF. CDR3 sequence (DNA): TGTGCCAGCAGCTTAAAGTTACGGACGGACAGTTACAATGAGCAGTTCTTC.